This note documents a single TCR beta chain sequence. Its antigen is not identified. The entry originates in a study of post-analysis software for immune sequencing data. Per germline, CDR1 SQVTM and CDR2 ANQGSEA. The CDR3 loop spans 11 amino acids. The study, taken as a whole, reports: Roughly 5 TRBV segments were significantly more frequent in patients than in controls. TRBV5-6, TRBV5-1 and TRBV20-1 were among these segments. Significantly lower normalized Chao1 diversity was seen in multiple sclerosis patients than in controls. By F measure, strong co-clustering occurred among samples prepared in the same batch.

Every TCR beta cDNA library bore unique molecular identifiers. A single record per CDR3 protein comes from TCRdb applying MiXCR to the PCR reads. The repertoire has around 500,000 distinct CDR3 sequences, around a third of them found once; the top ten carry 4.5% to 7.5%. The clonotype was recovered from a girl between 2 and 17 years old with multiple sclerosis. The V and J genes are TRBV29-1 and TRBJ1-2; 11 bases match TRBD1. The specimen was blood. CDR3 in DNA: TGCTCAGGACAGGGGGCCTATGGCTACACCTTC. This encodes CSGQGAYGYTF.